Listed here is a single T cell receptor beta chain. TCRdb's table, derived via immunoSEQ multiplex PCR, lists solely in-frame clones and lacks some. The sample has 200,000 or so clones, approximately 91% seen once. The data belong to a study of blood T cell repertoires in COVID-19. Study-level background: Material from acute and convalescent COVID-19 was sourced from the United States, Italy and Spain.

The V and J ends lost 2 bases and 7 bases, in that order; junction bases with no gene match: 14. The CDR3 consists of 16 residues. Germline CDR1 reads MNHEY; CDR2 reads SVGAGI. The sequence derives from a woman aged 55-70 years with acute or convalescent COVID-19. The sequenced sample consisted of peripheral blood. This rearrangement joins TRBV6-5 to TRBJ2-7, with 7 bases matching TRBD1. The DNA of the CDR3 is TGTGCCAGCAGTTACACCTCCGGGAACAGGGGCCAAGAGCAGTACTTC. It specifies CASSYTSGNRGQEQYF.